The rows below give T cell receptor beta chains drawn from one sample of a study of CD4 T cells in relation to SARS-CoV-2 and coronaviruses. These receptors are not linked to any known antigen. Assay used: immunoSEQ multiplex PCR; TCRdb lists only in-frame clones, some missing. The sample lists tens of thousands of clones; around 80% were seen once. Specimen: memory CD4+ T cells from PBMCs, cultured in vitro. The receptors derive from an adult with COVID-19. Both conserved end residues are part of each CDR3. D genes are given only for firm matches. Clone sizes are given selectively: once, few, many, or a class where the clone is expanded.

D gene	V gene	clone size	J gene	CDR3 DNA	CDR3 protein
.	TRBV2	.	TRBJ2-2	.	CASRALRAGELFF
.	TRBV5-4	.	TRBJ2-2	TGTGCCAGCAGCTTGGCTAGGGGCCCGAACACCGGGGAGCTGTTTTTT	CASSLARGPNTGELFF
TRBD2	TRBV20-1	once	TRBJ2-7	TGCAGTGCTAGTAGTCTAGCGGGAGTAAATCGCGAGCAGTACTTC	CSASSLAGVNREQYF
TRBD1	TRBV19	.	TRBJ2-7	TGTGCCAGTAGTATCGGGACAGGGGACTCCTACGAGCAGTACTTC	CASSIGTGDSYEQYF
.	TRBV6-6	.	TRBJ1-1	TGTGCCAGCAGTTACTCCGAAATCCTCGGCGCATATTTT	CASSYSEILGAYF
.	TRBV7-2	.	TRBJ2-1	TGTGCCAGCAGCTTAGCTAGCGCGTCCTACAATGAGCAGTTCTTC	CASSLASASYNEQFF
.	TRBV5-1	once	TRBJ2-3	TGCGCCAGCAGCTTGACGTTAGCGGGCACAGATACGCAGTATTTT	CASSLTLAGTDTQYF
TRBD2	TRBV7-3	.	TRBJ2-7	TGTGCCAGCAGCTCCGGACTAGCGGGGGCCTACGAGCAGTACTTC	CASSSGLAGAYEQYF
.	TRBV28	.	TRBJ2-5	TGTGCCAGCGGCCCTGGGGGGAGGAGTGAGACCCAGTACTTC	CASGPGGRSETQYF
.	TRBV7-2	few	TRBJ2-7	TGTGCCAGCAGTTCCCGAGGGGCTCTCGGGCAGTACTTC	CASSSRGALGQYF
.	TRBV6-1	.	TRBJ1-2	TGTGCCAGCAGTGAATTTCAGATAAAAGGCTACACCTTC	CASSEFQIKGYTF
TRBD1	TRBV9	.	TRBJ1-1	TGTGCCAGCAGCGTAACCGGGACAGTACCCACTGAAGCTTTCTTT	CASSVTGTVPTEAFF
.	TRBV21-1	few	TRBJ2-1	TGTGCCAGCAGCACGGCCGGGACTAGCGGGAGAGAGGAGCAGTTCTTC	CASSTAGTSGREEQFF
.	TRBV6-1	once	TRBJ2-4	TGTGCCAGCAGTGAAAAATTCCGGTTTGCCAAAAACATTCAGTACTTC	CASSEKFRFAKNIQYF
TRBD1	TRBV4-2	.	TRBJ1-1	TGTGCCAGCAGCCACGAAGGACAGGTCTTT	CASSHEGQVF
.	TRBV6-5	.	TRBJ2-7	TGTGCCAGCAGTTCCGCCACCGGGAACTACGAGCAGTACTTC	CASSSATGNYEQYF
.	TRBV5-1	.	TRBJ2-7	TGCGCCAGCAGCTTGGTGGGGACCTTGACCTACGAGCAGTACTTC	CASSLVGTLTYEQYF
.	TRBV4-1	few	TRBJ2-7	TGCGCCAGCAGCCACCCACCCATGGGGCGGGACGAGCAGTACTTC	CASSHPPMGRDEQYF
.	TRBV11-2	.	TRBJ2-3	TGTGCCAGCAGCTTAGTGCAGGGAATTTGGAAAGATACGCAGTATTTT	CASSLVQGIWKDTQYF
TRBD2	TRBV5-1	.	TRBJ2-4	TGCGCCAGCAGCCCGGGGACTAGCGGAAACATTCAGTACTTC	CASSPGTSGNIQYF
TRBD1	TRBV3-1/TRBV3-2	.	TRBJ2-7	TGTGCCAGCAGCCCGACAGGGGACGAGCAGTACTTC	CASSPTGDEQYF
.	TRBV19	.	TRBJ2-1	TGTGCCAGTAGTATTCTAGCCCTCAATGAGCAGTTCTTC	CASSILALNEQFF